Listed here are 23 T cell receptor beta chains from one sample, sequenced in a study of blood T cell repertoires in COVID-19. Only in-frame clones appear in the TCRdb table, and some are missing; sequencing was by immunoSEQ multiplex PCR. The repertoire holds about 170,000 clones, about four fifths seen once, with 7.7% in the top ten. The source material was peripheral blood. These TCRs come from a middle-aged man who had recovered from COVID-19.

The genes are TRBV12-3 or TRBV12-4 and TRBJ2-3, with D unclear. The CDR3 sequence is 12 residues long. Trimming removed 6 bases at V and 6 bases at J, with 10 bases between. The CDR3 coding sequence is TGTGCCAGCAGCCTGCTGAGGGATACGCAGTATTTT. It is translated as CASSLLRDTQYF.

CDR3 sequence reads: CASSSPGPYTEAFF. The CDR3 nucleotides read TGTGCCAGCAGCTCTCCTGGCCCGTACACTGAAGCTTTCTTT. The V gene is TRBV5-4, the J gene TRBJ1-1, with D unclear. The CDR3 has 14 amino acids. Germline V lookup: CDR1 SGHNT, CDR2 YYREEE (reference sequence). Trimming stripped 3 bases from V and 3 bases from J, with 12 bases between.

The chain is built from TRBV27 and TRBJ2-2; 7 nucleotides agree with TRBD1. V trimming: 8 bases; J trimming: 0 bases; junction bases outside the gene matches: 6. Germline V lookup: CDR1 MNHEY, CDR2 SMNVEV (reference sequence). The CDR3 has 15 residues. CDR3 DNA sequence: TGTGCCAGCTGGAGACAGGGCGCGAACACCGGGGAGCTGTTTTTT. Residues: CASWRQGANTGELFF.

This clone was counted between two and nine times. The chain uses TRBV18 and TRBJ1-1; 8 bases agree with TRBD1. Germline V gene data show CDR1 as KGHSH and CDR2 as LQKENI. The CDR3 has 15 residues. V trimming: 6 bases; J trimming: 1 base; junction bases outside the gene matches: 7. In nucleotides, the CDR3 is TGTGCCAGCTCCCGGACAGGGTCCACGAACACTGAAGCTTTCTTT. Amino acids: CASSRTGSTNTEAFF.

This clone was recorded once. This chain joins TRBV7-4 and TRBJ2-5; 9 bases agree with TRBD2. Germline values: CDR1 SGHVT, CDR2 SQSDAQ. The CDR3 covers 16 residues. With 3 bases clipped from V and 2 bases from J, the junction kept 7 bases outside the gene matches. CDR3 loop: CASSLAGLAGQETQYF. CDR3 sequence (DNA): TGTGCCAGCAGCTTGGCGGGACTAGCTGGGCAAGAGACCCAGTACTTC.

The chain recombines TRBV2 with TRBJ1-4; the match to TRBD1 covers 9 bases. With V trimmed by 5 bases and J by 14 bases, 21 bases remained unmatched. The CDR3 extends over 17 amino acids. Germline V gives CDR1 SNHLY, CDR2 FYNNEI. The CDR3: CASSSLLMGQGASKLFF. The CDR3 DNA follows: TGTGCCAGCAGTTCTCTATTGATGGGACAGGGCGCTTCTAAGCTGTTTTTT. The full variable domain, completed using reference TRBV2 and TRBJ1-4, is EPEVTQTPSHQVTQMGQEVILRCVPISNHLYFYWYRQILGQKVEFLVSFYNNEISEKSEIFDDQFSVERPDGSNFTLKIRSTKLEDSAMYFCASSSLLMGQGASKLFFGSGTQLSVL.

This clone was observed once. The DNA for the CDR3 is TGTGCCAGCAGCGCCAAACCGGGACAGGGTGCTGGAAACACCATATATTTT. It specifies CASSAKPGQGAGNTIYF. The chain links TRBV9 to TRBJ1-3; TRBD1 matches 9 bases. The V gene's germline CDR1 is SGDLS and CDR2 YYNGEE. V was clipped by 3 bases and J by 2 bases; unmatched bases: 9. The CDR3 spans 17 residues. Full variable domain (outside the CDR3, taken from reference TRBV9 and TRBJ1-3): DSGVTQTPKHLITATGQRVTLRCSPRSGDLSVYWYQQSLDQGLQFLIQYYNGEERAKGNILERFSAQQFPDLHSELNLSSLELGDSALYFCASSAKPGQGAGNTIYFGEGSWLTVV.

The rearrangement uses TRBV30 and TRBJ1-5, with a tentative D call TRBD1 (5 bases). Germline V gene sequence: CDR1 GTSNPN, CDR2 SVGIG (reference sequence). The CDR3 runs 16 residues. Trimming took off 1 base at V and 3 bases at J, with 16 bases between the two ends. CDR3 sequence (DNA): TGTGCCTGGAGTGGTTGGGGCAGGGACTTCAATCAGCCCCAGCATTTT. This translates into CAWSGWGRDFNQPQHF.

The chain couples TRBV9 to TRBJ2-5; 9 nucleotides match TRBD2. The CDR3 has 15 amino acids. The J segment lost 5 bases and the V segment lost 3 bases, leaving 8 bases of the junction unmatched. Germline V gives CDR1 SGDLS, CDR2 YYNGEE. The CDR3 protein is CASSASSSGAETQYF. The CDR3, as DNA: TGTGCCAGCAGCGCGAGTTCTAGCGGGGCGGAGACCCAGTACTTC.

This clone was detected only a few times. The V gene is TRBV9, the J gene TRBJ1-5; 7 bases line up with TRBD1. V shed 0 bases and J 4 bases; nucleotides not matched to a gene: 13. The CDR3 length is 18 residues. Per the germline V gene, CDR1 is SGDLS and CDR2 is YYNGEE. The CDR3 reads CASSVVVIGGQNNQPQHF. The CDR3 DNA is TGTGCCAGCAGCGTAGTAGTAATCGGGGGACAGAATAATCAGCCCCAGCATTTT.

This chain links TRBV13 with TRBJ2-3, with 7 bases fitting TRBD2. The CDR3 is made up of 16 amino acids. The V segment lost 0 bases and the J segment 0 bases; nucleotides outside the gene matches: 3. CDR1 is PRHDT, CDR2 FYEKMQ, per germline (reference sequence). The CDR3 region is CASSLGRGVSTDTQYF. CDR3 DNA: TGTGCCAGCAGCTTAGGACGGGGGGTAAGCACAGATACGCAGTATTTT.

V usage is TRBV27 and J usage is TRBJ1-4; D possibly corresponds to TRBD1 (6 bases). Germline V gene sequence: CDR1 MNHEY, CDR2 SMNVEV (reference sequence). V gave up 5 bases and J gave up 0 bases, with 10 bases separating them. The CDR3 consists of 15 residues. CDR3 amino acids: CASSQRTATNEKLFF. The DNA for the CDR3 is TGTGCCAGCAGTCAACGGACAGCAACTAATGAAAAACTGTTTTTT.

The chain has TRBV7-8 and TRBJ1-2; D unresolved. CDR3 length: 14 residues. Trimming pared 0 bases from V and 4 bases from J, leaving 9 bases between. Germline V gives CDR1 SGHVS, CDR2 FQNEAQ. CDR3 bases: TGTGCCAGCAGCTTAGCGAGCGCCCTCTATGGCTACACCTTC. Translation: CASSLASALYGYTF.

In this sample, this clone turned up a few times. The chain links TRBV28 to TRBJ2-2; maybe TRBD2 (6 bases). The CDR3 runs 15 residues. Per the germline V gene, CDR1 is MDHEN and CDR2 is SYDVKM. The V end lost 8 bases, the J end lost 0 bases, and 13 bases lay between the germline ends. The CDR3 region is CASRGIAANTGELFF. Written as DNA, the CDR3 is TGTGCCAGCCGCGGGATAGCCGCGAACACCGGGGAGCTGTTTTTT.

The chain uses TRBV4-1 and TRBJ2-3, with D hard to call. V was clipped by 0 bases and J by 4 bases, with 5 bases between them. CDR1 and CDR2 from the germline V gene are MGHRA and YSYEKL. CDR3 length equals 13 residues. CDR3: CASSQEEADTQYF. The DNA for the CDR3 is TGCGCCAGCAGCCAAGAAGAGGCAGATACGCAGTATTTT.

V usage is TRBV12-2 and J usage is TRBJ1-2. TRBV12-2 is shown as a pseudogene. The CDR3 has 15 amino acids. CDR3 DNA sequence: TGTGCAAGTCGCTTACCCTGGGGGGGGAACTATGGCTACACCTTC. As protein: CASRLPWGGNYGYTF.

The gene calls are TRBV18 and TRBJ2-2, with 13 bases identical to TRBD2. The V and J ends lost 2 bases and 6 bases, in that order; junction bases with no gene match: 6. The CDR3 contains 17 residues. Germline assignment: CDR1 KGHSH and CDR2 LQKENI. In DNA form, the CDR3 reads TGTGCCAGCTCACCAATAGGACTAGCGGGAGATTCCGGGGAGCTGTTTTTT. Translated: CASSPIGLAGDSGELFF.

V and J are TRBV10-3 and TRBJ2-2; possibly TRBD2 for D (6 bases). V lost 8 bases to trimming and J lost 4 bases, with 14 bases between them. The CDR3 is made up of 14 amino acids. The germline CDR1 and CDR2 sequences are ENHRY and SYGVKD. CDR3 coding DNA: TGTGCCATCGGGAACTCTAGCGTCACCGGGGAGCTGTTTTTT. It yields the protein CAIGNSSVTGELFF.

V usage is TRBV7-8 and J usage is TRBJ2-1, with D uncertain. Trimming left V 1 base short and J 9 bases short, with 16 bases between. The CDR3 totals 15 residues. The V gene's germline CDR1 is SGHVS and CDR2 FQNEAQ. The CDR3 is CASSLVIAGSGEQFF. CDR3 sequence (DNA): TGTGCCAGCAGCTTAGTAATTGCTGGTTCGGGTGAGCAGTTCTTC.

This CDR3 is CASGYGLDRPQHF. The CDR3 DNA is TGTGCTAGTGGTTATGGGCTTGATCGGCCCCAGCATTTT. The genes are TRBV12-5 and TRBJ1-5; no firm D call. Trimming took 4 bases from V and 9 from J, leaving 13 bases between them. Germline lookup yields CDR1 LGHNT and CDR2 FRNRAP. This CDR3 spans 13 amino acids.

The chain uses TRBV4-3 and TRBJ1-1; possible D gene TRBD1, 5 bases. Trimming stripped 5 bases from V and 3 bases from J, with 16 bases between. The CDR3 covers 15 residues. Germline V gene sequence: CDR1 LGHNA, CDR2 YSLEER. This CDR3 is CASSSGGGGDTEAFF. The DNA for the CDR3 is TGCGCCAGCAGCTCGGGCGGGGGTGGAGACACTGAAGCTTTCTTT.

As regards this clone: Additional DNA sequences in this sample encode the identical CDR3. V gene TRBV7-2 combines with J gene TRBJ1-3; the D gene is possibly TRBD1 (6 bases). The CDR3 contains 15 residues. Trimming took off 1 base at V and 2 bases at J, with 9 bases between the two ends. Germline CDR1 is SGHTA and CDR2 is FQGNSA. The chain's CDR3 is CASSLGPGAGNTIYF. CDR3 nucleotides: TGTGCCAGCAGCTTAGGTCCAGGGGCTGGAAACACCATATATTTT.

The chain couples TRBV15 to TRBJ2-1; 7 nucleotides align to TRBD2. Trimming at V came to 5 bases and at J to 7 bases, leaving 5 bases not matched to a gene. The CDR3 length is 13 residues. From germline, CDR1 is LNHNV and CDR2 YYDKDF (reference sequence). The CDR3 sequence is CATSSTGRNEQFF. CDR3 nucleotides: TGTGCCACCAGCTCGACCGGGAGGAATGAGCAGTTCTTC.